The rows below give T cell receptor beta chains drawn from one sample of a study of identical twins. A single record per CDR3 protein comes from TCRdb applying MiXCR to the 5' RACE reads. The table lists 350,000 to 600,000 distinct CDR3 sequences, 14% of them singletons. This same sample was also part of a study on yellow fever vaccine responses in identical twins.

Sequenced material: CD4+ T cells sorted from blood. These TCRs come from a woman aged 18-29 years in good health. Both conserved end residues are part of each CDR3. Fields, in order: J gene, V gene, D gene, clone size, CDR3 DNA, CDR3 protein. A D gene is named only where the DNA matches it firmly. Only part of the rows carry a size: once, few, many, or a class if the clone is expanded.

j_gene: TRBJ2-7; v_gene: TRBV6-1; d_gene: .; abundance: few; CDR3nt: TGTGCCAGCAGAAGATCGGAGGGGTACGAGCAGTACTTC; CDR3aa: CASRRSEGYEQYF
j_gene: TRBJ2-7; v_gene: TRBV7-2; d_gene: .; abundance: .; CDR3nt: TGTGCCAGCAGCTTACCCCCCCGGTCCTACGAGCAGTACTTC; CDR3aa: CASSLPPRSYEQYF
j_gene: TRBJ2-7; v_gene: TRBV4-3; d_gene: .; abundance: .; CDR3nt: TGCGCCAGCAGCCAAGACCCAGGGAACTACGAGCAGTACTTC; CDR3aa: CASSQDPGNYEQYF
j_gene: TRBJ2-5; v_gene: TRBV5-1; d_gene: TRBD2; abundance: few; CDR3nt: TGCGCCAGCAGCCTGGACCATCCCGGGACTAGCGGGGGGGCCCTTGGGACCCAGTACTTC; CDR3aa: CASSLDHPGTSGGALGTQYF
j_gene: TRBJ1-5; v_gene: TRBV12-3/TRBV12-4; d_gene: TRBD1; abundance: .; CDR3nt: TGTGCCAGCAGCAACGGGGACAGCCCCCAGCCCCAGCATTTT; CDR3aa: CASSNGDSPQPQHF
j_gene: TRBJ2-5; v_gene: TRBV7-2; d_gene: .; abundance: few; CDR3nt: TGTGCCAGCAGCTTTAGGGGGGGCAGGGGGCGCGAGGAGACCCAGTACTTC; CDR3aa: CASSFRGGRGREETQYF
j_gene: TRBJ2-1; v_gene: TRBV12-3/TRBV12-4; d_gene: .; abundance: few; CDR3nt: TGTGCCAGCAGTAGCGACGCAGGGGTTACTGAGCAGTTCTTC; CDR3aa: CASSSDAGVTEQFF
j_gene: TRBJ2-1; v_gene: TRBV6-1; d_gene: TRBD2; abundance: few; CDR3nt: TGTGCCAGCAGTGAAGAGGGTAGCGGGGGGGCCCGGAAGCAGTTCTTC; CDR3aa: CASSEEGSGGARKQFF
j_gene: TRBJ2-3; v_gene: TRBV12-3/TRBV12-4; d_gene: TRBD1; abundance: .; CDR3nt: TGTGCCAGCAGTTGGACAGGCCCCCCCCGCGCAGATACGCAGTATTTT; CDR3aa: CASSWTGPPRADTQYF
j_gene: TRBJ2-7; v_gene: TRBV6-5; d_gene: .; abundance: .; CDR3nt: TGTGCCAGCAGTTACTCGCTACCCTCCTACGAGCAGTACTTC; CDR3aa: CASSYSLPSYEQYF
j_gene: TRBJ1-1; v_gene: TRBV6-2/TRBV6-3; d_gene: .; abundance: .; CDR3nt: TGTGCCAGCAGCCGTACGGTTGGGGAAGCTTTCTTT; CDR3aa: CASSRTVGEAFF
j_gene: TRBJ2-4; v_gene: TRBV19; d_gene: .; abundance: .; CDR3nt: TGTGCCAGTAGTATAGTTTTGAGACAAAACATTCAGTACTTC; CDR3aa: CASSIVLRQNIQYF
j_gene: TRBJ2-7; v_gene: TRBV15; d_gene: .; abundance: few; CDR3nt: TGTGCCACCAGCAGAGATCGACAGCTCGCGGGCGAGCAGTACTTC; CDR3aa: CATSRDRQLAGEQYF
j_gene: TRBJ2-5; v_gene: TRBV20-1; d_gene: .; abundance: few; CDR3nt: TGCAGTGCTATCGACAGGCCCCAAGAGACCCAGTACTTC; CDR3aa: CSAIDRPQETQYF
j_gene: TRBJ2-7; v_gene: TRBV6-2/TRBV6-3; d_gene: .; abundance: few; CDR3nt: TGTGCCTTGGGCCAGGGCCATGAGCAGTACTTC; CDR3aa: CALGQGHEQYF
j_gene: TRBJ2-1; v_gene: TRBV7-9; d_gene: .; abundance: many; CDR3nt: TGTGCCAGCAGCAAAGAGACCAGGGTCTACAATGAGCAGTTCTTC; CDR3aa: CASSKETRVYNEQFF
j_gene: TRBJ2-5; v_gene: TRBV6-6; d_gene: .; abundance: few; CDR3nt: TGTGCCTTAAAGCAGGCCGGGGCGGAGACCCAGTACTTC; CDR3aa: CALKQAGAETQYF
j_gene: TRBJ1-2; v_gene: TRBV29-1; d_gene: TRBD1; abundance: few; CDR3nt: TGCAGCGTGAGGACAGGAACTTTAGCTAACTATGGCTACACCTTC; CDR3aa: CSVRTGTLANYGYTF
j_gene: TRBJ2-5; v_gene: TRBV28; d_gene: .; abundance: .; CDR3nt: TGTGCCAGCAGTTTATCGAGCGGAGCTCAAGAGACCCAGTACTTC; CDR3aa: CASSLSSGAQETQYF
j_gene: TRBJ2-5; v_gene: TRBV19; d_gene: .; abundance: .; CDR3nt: TGTGCCAGTACCAGTATATCGGGGGGGACAGGGAGTCAAGAGACCCAGTACTTC; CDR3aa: CASTSISGGTGSQETQYF
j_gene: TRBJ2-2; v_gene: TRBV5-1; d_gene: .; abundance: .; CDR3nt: TGCGCCAGCAGCGGCGAGGGGGGCTACAACACCGGGGAGCTGTTTTTT; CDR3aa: CASSGEGGYNTGELFF
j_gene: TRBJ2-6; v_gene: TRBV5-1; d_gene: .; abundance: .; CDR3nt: TGCGCCAGCAGCTTGGGACAGCGGAGCTCTGGGGCCAACGTCCTGACTTTC; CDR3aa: CASSLGQRSSGANVLTF
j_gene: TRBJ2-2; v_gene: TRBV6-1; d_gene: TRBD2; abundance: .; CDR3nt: TGTGCCAGCAGAACCGAGACTAGCGGGGGTGCGGACACCGGGGAGCTGTTTTTT; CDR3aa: CASRTETSGGADTGELFF
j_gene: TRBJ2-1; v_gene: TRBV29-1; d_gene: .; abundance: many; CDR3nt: TGCAGCGTAGGTTACAATGAGCAGTTCTTC; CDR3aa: CSVGYNEQFF